The next 10 T cell receptor beta chains were all read from a single sample in a study of glioma-infiltrating T cells after dendritic cell vaccination. Here immunoSEQ multiplex PCR was the method, and the copy in TCRdb shows in-frame clones only, minus some. The data show tens of thousands of clones, around 80% seen once. The material sequenced was blood, taken before dendritic cell vaccination. The receptor source for this set is a human donor with glioblastoma.

The rearrangement uses TRBV6-1 and TRBJ2-1, with 10 bases that match TRBD2. With V trimmed by 0 bases and J by 15 bases, 8 bases remained unmatched. This CDR3 is 14 amino acids long. CDR1 MNHNS and CDR2 SASEGT come from the germline V gene. CDR3 amino acids: CASSEALGTSEGFF. The CDR3 region has the DNA TGTGCCAGCAGTGAAGCGCTGGGGACTAGCGAGGGGTTCTTC.

The chain is built from TRBV11-2 and TRBJ1-5; TRBD1 might be the D (6 bases). This CDR3 has 14 amino acids. V dropped 7 bases and J dropped 6 bases, with 16 bases sitting between them. Germline-derived CDR1 and CDR2 are SGHAT and FQNNGV. The DNA for the CDR3 is TGTGCCAGCACCCAACCTACAGGGACTCAGCCCCAGCATTTT. Its translation: CASTQPTGTQPQHF.

The V call is TRBV11-2, the J call TRBJ2-2; 13 bases match TRBD2. CDR1 and CDR2 (germline): SGHAT, FQNNGV. This CDR3 has 17 residues. V shed 5 bases, J shed 5 bases, and the junction held 8 bases outside the gene matches. CDR3 nucleotides: TGTGCCAGCAGCACCCGACTAGCGGGAGGCTGGACCGGGGAGCTGTTTTTT. Protein sequence: CASSTRLAGGWTGELFF.

The chain combines TRBV21-1 with TRBJ2-1; TRBD1 is the table's D call, not checked against the DNA. TRBV21-1 is marked as a pseudogene. The CDR3 has 16 amino acids. The CDR3 is CAAIETGTGCPNEQFF. CDR3 nucleotide sequence: TGTGCCGCAATCGAGACCGGGACAGGGTGCCCCAATGAGCAGTTCTTC.

The chain combines TRBV19 with TRBJ1-1; 9 nucleotides line up with TRBD1. The CDR3 is made up of 13 amino acids. The junction had 5 bases not matched to a gene; V was cut back by 8 bases and J by 4 bases. Per the germline V gene, CDR1 is LNHDA and CDR2 is SQIVND (reference sequence). The CDR3 DNA reads TGTGCCAGTTACAGGGGGCTGGGCACTGAAGCTTTCTTT. This translates into CASYRGLGTEAFF.

The V and J genes are TRBV5-5 and TRBJ2-7; D gene uncertain. Germline-derived CDR1 and CDR2 are SGHKS and YYEKEE (reference sequence). Trimming took 7 bases from V and 2 from J, leaving 13 bases between them. This CDR3 is built from 13 residues. The CDR3 sequence: CASGTGSTYEQYV. The CDR3 nucleotides are TGTGCCAGCGGTACCGGTAGCACCTACGAGCAGTACGTC.

On this clone itself: A read error may account for a junction end that differs from germline. The chain carries TRBV5-1 and TRBJ2-5; 8 nucleotides align to TRBD2. The length of the CDR3 is 15 residues. The germline V gene encodes CDR1 SGHRS and CDR2 YFSETQ. This chain's CDR3 is CASSLGSSGQGTQYF. The DNA for the CDR3 is TGCGCCAGCAGCTTGGGGTCTAGCGGGCAAGGGACCCAGTACTTC.

The V and J genes are TRBV4-2 and TRBJ2-1; D might be TRBD2 (5 bases). Germline V gene lookup returns CDR1 LGHNA and CDR2 YNFKEQ. The CDR3 consists of 20 residues. With 0 bases removed from V and 2 bases from J, the gap between germline ends came to 23 bases. In nucleotides, the CDR3 is TGTGCCAGCAGCCAAGACCTCTTCGCGGGCCTAGGAGCAACCTACAATGAGCAGTTCTTC. Protein sequence: CASSQDLFAGLGATYNEQFF.

J is TRBJ1-6 and V is TRBV18; a weak D match, TRBD1 (5 bases). The CDR3 covers 15 residues. CDR1 and CDR2 from the germline V gene are KGHSH and LQKENI. V dropped 4 bases and J dropped 8 bases, with 15 bases sitting between them. CDR3 sequence reads: CASSQYGGGDSPLHF. CDR3 in DNA: TGTGCCAGCTCACAGTATGGGGGAGGCGATTCACCCCTCCACTTT.

DNA of the CDR3: TGTGCCAGCATTCCCGGGACAAGGGATTTCTTT. This encodes CASIPGTRDFF. The chain links TRBV27 to TRBJ1-1; D is possibly TRBD1 (6 bases). This CDR3 is built from 11 residues. Germline V gives CDR1 MNHEY, CDR2 SMNVEV (reference sequence). Trimming took off 7 bases at V and 13 bases at J, with 16 bases between the two ends.